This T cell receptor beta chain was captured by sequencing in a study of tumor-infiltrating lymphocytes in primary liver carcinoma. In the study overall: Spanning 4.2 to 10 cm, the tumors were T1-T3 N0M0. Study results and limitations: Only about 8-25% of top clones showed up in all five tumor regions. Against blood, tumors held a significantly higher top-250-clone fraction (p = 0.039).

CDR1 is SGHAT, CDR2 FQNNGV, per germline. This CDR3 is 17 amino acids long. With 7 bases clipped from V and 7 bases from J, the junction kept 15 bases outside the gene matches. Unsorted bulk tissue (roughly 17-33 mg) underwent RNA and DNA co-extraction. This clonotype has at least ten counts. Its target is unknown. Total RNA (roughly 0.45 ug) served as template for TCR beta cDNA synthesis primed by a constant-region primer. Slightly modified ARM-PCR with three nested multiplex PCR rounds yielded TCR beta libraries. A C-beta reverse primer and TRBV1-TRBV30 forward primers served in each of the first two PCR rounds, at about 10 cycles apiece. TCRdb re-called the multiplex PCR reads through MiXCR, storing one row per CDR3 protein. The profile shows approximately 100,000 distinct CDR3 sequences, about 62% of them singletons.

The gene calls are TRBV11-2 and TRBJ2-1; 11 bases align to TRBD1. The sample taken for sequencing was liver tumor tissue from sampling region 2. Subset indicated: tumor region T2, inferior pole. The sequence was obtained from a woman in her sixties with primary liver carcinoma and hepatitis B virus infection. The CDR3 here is CASTRHGGGQGGNEQFF. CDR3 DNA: TGTGCCAGCACCCGACACGGGGGGGGACAGGGGGGGAATGAGCAGTTCTTC.